This T cell receptor (beta chain) was sequenced during a study of cytomegalovirus exposure and HLA in healthy donors. Only a few counts were recorded for this clone. PCR was performed using 60 Vbeta and 13 Jbeta primers. Generated by immunoSEQ multiplex PCR, the TCRdb table keeps only in-frame clones and is missing some. The sample consists of roughly 140,000 clones, roughly two thirds of them appearing once. The sequenced sample consisted of PBMCs. The clonotype comes from a human donor in good health.

The CDR3 sequence: CASSLARQLSYEQYF. CDR3 DNA: TGCGCCAGCAGCTTGGCCCGACAGCTCTCCTACGAGCAGTACTTC. V and J are TRBV5-1 and TRBJ2-7; a possible D gene is TRBD1 (5 bases). V dropped 0 bases and J dropped 0 bases, with 10 bases sitting between them. There are 15 residues in the CDR3. Per germline, CDR1 SGHRS and CDR2 YFSETQ. The full variable domain, with the rest looked up from reference TRBV5-1 and TRBJ2-7, is KAGVTQTPRYLIKTRGQQVTLSCSPISGHRSVSWYQQTPGQGLQFLFEYFSETQRNKGNFPGRFSGRQFSNSRSEMNVSTLELGDSALYLCASSLARQLSYEQYFGPGTRLTVT.